The 30 T cell receptor beta chains below were found in one sample sequenced in a study of blood T cells in healthy people across ages. Combining a sample-barcoded 5' primer with a J-beta primer mix, a second PCR ran for roughly 7 to 11 cycles. From the 5' RACE reads, TCRdb called clonotypes with MiXCR, one entry per CDR3 protein. The table includes about 1 million distinct CDR3 sequences, over 35% detected once. Material: blood. These receptor sequences come from a woman in her sixties in good health.

The chain links TRBV20-1 to TRBJ1-5, with unresolved D. V was cut by 6 bases and J by 0 bases, with 12 bases left in between. The germline V gene encodes CDR1 DFQATT and CDR2 SNEGSKA (reference sequence). The CDR3 consists of 14 residues. CDR3 in amino acids: CSARREYSNQPQHF. For the CDR3, the DNA is TGCAGTGCCAGAAGGGAATATAGCAATCAGCCCCAGCATTTT.

This clonotype has a handful of counts. The genes are TRBV3-1 and TRBJ2-7, with D perhaps matching TRBD1 (5 bases). CDR3 length: 16 residues. From germline, CDR1 is LGHDT and CDR2 YNNKEL (reference sequence). V lost 0 bases and J 5 bases, leaving 17 bases between the germline ends. The CDR3: CASSQDLEGAIHEQYF. The CDR3 DNA reads as TGTGCCAGCAGCCAAGATCTGGAAGGGGCGATCCACGAGCAGTACTTC.

The sample holds a few counts of this clonotype. CDR3 sequence: CSARVWTDGSPLHF. DNA of the CDR3: TGCAGTGCTAGAGTGTGGACAGATGGTTCACCCCTCCACTTT. V is TRBV20-1 and J is TRBJ1-6; D is possibly TRBD1 (6 bases). V was cut by 1 base and J by 9 bases, with 13 bases left in between. The CDR3 spans 14 residues. Germline-derived CDR1 and CDR2 are DFQATT and SNEGSKA (reference sequence).

This clonotype was counted between two and nine times. This sequence joins TRBV6-6 and TRBJ1-5; TRBD1 aligns across 9 bases. Germline trimming cut 6 bases from V and 2 bases from J; bases unmatched to any gene: 5. This CDR3 is 15 amino acids long. CDR1 MNHNY and CDR2 SVGAGI come from the germline V gene (reference sequence). The CDR3 loop reads CASRRTGEGNQPQHF. The CDR3 nucleotides are TGTGCCAGCAGACGGACAGGGGAGGGCAATCAGCCCCAGCATTTT.

There are a few counts of this clonotype. The genes are TRBV29-1 and TRBJ2-1; TRBD2 aligns across 13 bases. V lost 7 bases, J lost 4 bases, and 4 bases stayed unmatched. The CDR3 is 14 amino acids. Germline V gene data show CDR1 as SQVTM and CDR2 as ANQGSEA. The chain's CDR3 is CSELTSGRYNEQFF. The DNA of the CDR3 is TGCAGCGAACTGACTAGCGGGAGGTACAATGAGCAGTTCTTC.

This clonotype was counted a few times. The J gene is TRBJ1-2, the V gene TRBV5-6; 9 nucleotides match TRBD1. The CDR3 runs to 16 residues. The V segment lost 0 bases and the J segment 5 bases; nucleotides outside the gene matches: 8. From germline, CDR1 is SGHDT and CDR2 YYEEEE. The DNA for the CDR3 is TGTGCCAGCAGCTTGGCCGGGACAGGGTCTGGATATGGCTACACCTTC. Translated: CASSLAGTGSGYGYTF. Combining the CDR3 with reference TRBV5-6 and TRBJ1-2 gives the whole variable domain DAGVTQSPTHLIKTRGQQVTLRCSPKSGHDTVSWYQQALGQGPQFIFQYYEEEERQRGNFPDRFSGHQFPNYSSELNVNALLLGDSALYLCASSLAGTGSGYGYTFGSGTRLTVV.

J is TRBJ2-2 and V is TRBV14; no reliable D call. Germline CDR1 is SGHDN and CDR2 is FVKESK. This CDR3 has 17 amino acids. Trimming took 2 bases from V and 0 from J, leaving 13 bases between them. The CDR3 loop reads CASSQSAGHANTGELFF. In DNA, the CDR3 is TGTGCCAGCAGCCAAAGTGCAGGTCACGCGAACACCGGGGAGCTGTTTTTT.

The chain recombines TRBV6-1 with TRBJ2-5; weak D call: TRBD1 (6 bases). The CDR3 extends over 14 amino acids. Trimming left V 6 bases short and J 11 bases short, with 22 bases between. Germline CDR1 MNHNS, CDR2 SASEGT. DNA of the CDR3: TGTGCCAGCAGCGAGAGTGGGTACAGGGCAGAGCAGTACTTC. This encodes CASSESGYRAEQYF.

This clonotype was detected many times. The rearrangement joins TRBV20-1 to TRBJ2-3; a possible D gene is TRBD2 (6 bases). Trimming shortened V by 3 bases and J by 2 bases, and 15 bases separated the two germline ends. Germline V gives CDR1 DFQATT, CDR2 SNEGSKA (reference sequence). The CDR3 sequence is 15 residues long. The CDR3 nucleotides are TGCAGTGCTAGTGATGCTGGGAGGCCCACAGATACGCAGTATTTT. Translated, it gives CSASDAGRPTDTQYF.

The V and J genes are TRBV20-1 and TRBJ2-7, with 8 bases that match TRBD1. This CDR3 has 14 amino acids. The germline V gene has CDR1 DFQATT and CDR2 SNEGSKA (reference sequence). V was pared by 3 bases and J by 1 base, with 5 bases of the junction left unmatched. The CDR3 protein is CSARPRQGSYEQYF. DNA for the CDR3: TGCAGTGCTAGGCCCCGACAGGGGTCCTACGAGCAGTACTTC.

The table lists this clonotype with a few counts. The rearrangement uses TRBV6-5 and TRBJ2-5; D is unresolved. Trimming removed 6 bases from V and 3 bases from J, with 20 bases in between. Germline CDR1 MNHEY, CDR2 SVGAGI. This CDR3 is built from 16 residues. Here the CDR3 DNA reads TGTGCCAGCAGCAATTTCCTTACTAATTTTGAAGAGACCCAGTACTTC. This codes for CASSNFLTNFEETQYF.

This clonotype was counted between two and nine times. The chain links TRBV4-2 to TRBJ2-1, with TRBD1 matching over 9 bases. The length of the CDR3 is 18 residues. V lost 0 bases, J lost 2 bases, and 8 bases stayed unmatched. CDR1 is LGHNA and CDR2 is YNFKEQ in the germline V gene. In DNA, the CDR3 is TGTGCCAGCAGCCAAGAGCCGTCGGGACAGGGCCCCTACAATGAGCAGTTCTTC. Translated: CASSQEPSGQGPYNEQFF.

The V gene is TRBV6-2 or TRBV6-3, the J gene TRBJ2-3; 13 nucleotides match TRBD2. The CDR3 sequence is 17 residues long. V gave up 1 base and J gave up 2 bases; unmatched junction bases: 3. The germline CDR1 and CDR2 sequences are MNHEY and SVGEGT. Here the CDR3 reads CASSYWGLAGPTDTQYF. The CDR3 DNA is TGTGCCAGCAGTTACTGGGGACTAGCGGGACCCACAGATACGCAGTATTTT.

This clonotype was seen repeatedly, ten times or more. The chain uses TRBV5-1 and TRBJ2-7, with unresolved D. The CDR3 is 12 amino acids. Trimming pared 1 base from V and 5 bases from J, leaving 7 bases between. Germline assignment: CDR1 SGHRS and CDR2 YFSETQ. The CDR3 region is CASSLRLDEQYF. CDR3 nucleotide sequence: TGCGCCAGCAGCTTGAGGCTCGACGAGCAGTACTTC.

This rearrangement joins TRBV10-3 to TRBJ1-2, with a weak D call TRBD1 (6 bases). Deletions cut 3 bases from V and 4 bases from J, with 18 bases between. CDR3 length equals 16 residues. The germline V gene encodes CDR1 ENHRY and CDR2 SYGVKD. CDR3 in DNA: TGTGCCATCAGTGATTTCGGGGGGGCGAAAACCTATGGCTACACCTTC. This sequence encodes CAISDFGGAKTYGYTF.

This clonotype was detected only a few times. This chain uses TRBV10-3 with TRBJ2-3; 10 bases are a match to TRBD2. V shed 3 bases and J 4 bases; nucleotides not matched to a gene: 7. This CDR3 has 16 amino acids. Germline-derived CDR1 and CDR2 are ENHRY and SYGVKD. Here the CDR3 DNA reads TGTGCCATCAGTGAAAGAGCGGGAGGGACCCCAGATACGCAGTATTTT. It yields the protein CAISERAGGTPDTQYF.

In its sample, this clonotype was seen a few times. V and J are TRBV11-2 and TRBJ2-6; D gene uncertain. This CDR3 is 16 amino acids long. Germline loops: CDR1 SGHAT, CDR2 FQNNGV. V gave up 1 base and J gave up 2 bases, with 9 bases separating them. The CDR3 sequence: CASSLVGLAGANVLTF. The CDR3 DNA sequence: TGTGCCAGCAGCTTAGTTGGTTTAGCTGGGGCCAACGTCCTGACTTTC.

This clonotype was counted ten times or more. The chain couples TRBV12-3 or TRBV12-4 to TRBJ1-2; D unclear. The germline V and J ends were trimmed by 1 base and 7 bases, with 4 bases remaining between them. The CDR3 is 11 amino acids. CDR3 DNA: TGTGCCAGCAGTTTAGGTCGTGGCTACACCTTC. Protein: CASSLGRGYTF.

V and J are TRBV3-1 and TRBJ2-3; 8 nucleotides align to TRBD2. The germline gives CDR1 LGHDT, CDR2 YNNKEL (reference sequence). The length of the CDR3 is 15 residues. The ends lost 3 bases at V and 9 bases at J; junction bases unmatched: 11. This CDR3 reads CASSHVGRVGETQYF. The DNA for the CDR3 is TGTGCCAGCAGCCACGTCGGGAGGGTTGGAGAAACGCAGTATTTT.

This clonotype was recorded only once. The rearrangement joins TRBV6-5 to TRBJ1-5; D remains ambiguous. CDR3 length equals 14 residues. Germline V gives CDR1 MNHEY, CDR2 SVGAGI. Trimming took off 5 bases at V and 0 bases at J, with 8 bases between the two ends. The CDR3 region has the DNA TGTGCCAGCAGTGACGCGGGTAGCAATCAGCCCCAGCATTTT. It is translated as CASSDAGSNQPQHF.

The genes are TRBV10-3 and TRBJ2-1; 8 bases line up with TRBD2. This CDR3 has 15 residues. The germline V gene encodes CDR1 ENHRY and CDR2 SYGVKD. The V gene end was trimmed by 2 bases and the J gene end by 6 bases; junction bases not matched to a gene: 6. The CDR3 nucleotides read TGTGCCATCAGTGAGGGGACTAGAGGGGGCAATGAGCAGTTCTTC. Protein sequence: CAISEGTRGGNEQFF.

This clonotype was seen only a few times. The chain carries TRBV4-3 and TRBJ1-6; 7 bases agree with TRBD1. V dropped 6 bases and J dropped 9; count of bases not matched to a gene: 8. This CDR3 region has 14 residues. Germline V lookup: CDR1 LGHNA, CDR2 YSLEER. The CDR3 protein is CASSPGTESSPLHF. CDR3 DNA: TGCGCCAGCAGTCCCGGGACAGAGTCTTCACCCCTCCACTTT.

To note about this clonotype: A much larger clone differs by one base, so this may be a read error. This chain links TRBV27 with TRBJ1-2, with D uncertain. The CDR3 covers 14 residues. Germline CDR1 MNHEY, CDR2 SMNVEV (reference sequence). CDR3 coding DNA: TGTGCCAGCAGTTTAAAGGGCGGAAACTATGGCTGCACCTTC. Residues: CASSLKGGNYGCTF.

The genes are TRBV20-1 and TRBJ2-7; no reliable D call. CDR1 is DFQATT and CDR2 is SNEGSKA in the germline V gene (reference sequence). The CDR3 is 13 residues long. With 4 bases removed from V and 0 bases from J, the gap between germline ends came to 10 bases. DNA of the CDR3: TGCAGTGCTAAGGTCGGCAACTCCTACGAGCAGTACTTC. Translated, it gives CSAKVGNSYEQYF.

This clonotype has a handful of counts. The V gene is TRBV7-9, the J gene TRBJ2-5, with TRBD1 matching 8 bases. With V trimmed by 4 bases and J by 5 bases, 9 bases remained unmatched. Germline assignment: CDR1 SEHNR and CDR2 FQNEAQ (reference sequence). This CDR3 is 15 amino acids long. The CDR3 loop is CASSYGQGPSETQYF. The CDR3, as DNA: TGTGCCAGCAGCTACGGACAGGGACCCTCGGAGACCCAGTACTTC. Full variable domain (remainder filled in from reference TRBV7-9 and TRBJ2-5): DTGVSQNPRHKITKRGQNVTFRCDPISEHNRLYWYRQTLGQGPEFLTYFQNEAQLEKSRLLSDRFSAERPKGSFSTLEIQRTEQGDSAMYLCASSYGQGPSETQYFGPGTRLLVL.

The chain carries TRBV7-8 and TRBJ2-1; 8 bases agree with TRBD2. The DNA end lines up better with TRBJ2-7; the J call may be wrong. Germline CDR1 SGHVS, CDR2 FQNEAQ. The CDR3 length is 16 residues. In nucleotides, the CDR3 is TGTGCCAGCAGCCCCCTAGCGGGTAGCTCCTACAATGAGCAGTACTTC. Its protein product is CASSPLAGSSYNEQYF.

As for this clonotype: Germline is not matched at one junction end, which may reflect a read error. The gene calls are TRBV6-5 and TRBJ1-1; maybe TRBD1 (5 bases). Germline V gives CDR1 MNHEY, CDR2 SVGAGI. There are 16 residues in the CDR3. The CDR3 spells CTSSYLSAGENTEAFF. The CDR3 DNA reads as TGTACCAGCAGTTACTTAAGCGCGGGGGAGAACACTGAAGCTTTCTTT.

This clonotype has just a few counts. The genes are TRBV6-2 or TRBV6-3 and TRBJ2-5; D remains ambiguous. In germline, CDR1 is MNHEY, CDR2 SVGEGT. V gave up 9 bases and J gave up 3 bases, with 8 bases separating them. CDR3 size: 11 residues. CDR3 in amino acids: CASSNKETQYF. The CDR3, as DNA: TGTGCCAGTTCAAACAAAGAGACCCAGTACTTC.

A few counts support this clonotype. This rearrangement joins TRBV12-3 or TRBV12-4 to TRBJ2-1, with D possibly matching TRBD1 (5 bases). The V end lost 7 bases, the J end lost 0 bases, and 10 bases lay between the germline ends. The CDR3 has 14 amino acids. This chain's CDR3 is CASISDSSYNEQFF. CDR3 bases: TGTGCCAGCATTAGTGACAGCTCCTACAATGAGCAGTTCTTC.

This chain uses TRBV3-1 with TRBJ2-1, with TRBD2 matching 10 bases. Matching the DNA end better, TRBJ2-7 makes the J call doubtful. This CDR3 comprises 15 residues. Germline CDR1 reads LGHDT; CDR2 reads YNNKEL (reference sequence). The CDR3 here is CASSHGLAAYNEQYF. The DNA for the CDR3 is TGTGCCAGCAGCCACGGACTAGCGGCCTACAATGAGCAGTACTTC.